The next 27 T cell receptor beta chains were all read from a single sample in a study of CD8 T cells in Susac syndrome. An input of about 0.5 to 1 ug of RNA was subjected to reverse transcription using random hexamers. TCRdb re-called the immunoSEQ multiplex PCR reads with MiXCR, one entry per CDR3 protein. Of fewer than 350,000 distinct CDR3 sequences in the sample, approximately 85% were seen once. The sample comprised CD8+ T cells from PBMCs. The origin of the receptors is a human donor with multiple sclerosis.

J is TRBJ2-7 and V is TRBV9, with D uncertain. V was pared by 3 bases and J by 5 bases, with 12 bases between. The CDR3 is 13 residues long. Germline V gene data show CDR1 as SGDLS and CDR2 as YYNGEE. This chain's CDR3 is CASSAYASDEQYF. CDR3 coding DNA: TGTGCCAGCAGCGCCTATGCGTCGGACGAGCAGTACTTC.

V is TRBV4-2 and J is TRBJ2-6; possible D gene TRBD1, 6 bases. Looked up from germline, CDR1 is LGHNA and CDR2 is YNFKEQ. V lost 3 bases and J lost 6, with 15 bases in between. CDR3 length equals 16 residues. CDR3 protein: CASSQLTGIQANVLTF. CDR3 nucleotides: TGTGCCAGCAGCCAGTTAACAGGGATTCAGGCCAACGTCCTGACTTTC.

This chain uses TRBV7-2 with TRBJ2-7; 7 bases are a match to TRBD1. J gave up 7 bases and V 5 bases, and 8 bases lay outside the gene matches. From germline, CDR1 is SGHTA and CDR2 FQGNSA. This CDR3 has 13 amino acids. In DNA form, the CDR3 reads TGTGCCAGCAGCCCACAGGGGCCGCTGGAGCAGTACTTC. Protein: CASSPQGPLEQYF.

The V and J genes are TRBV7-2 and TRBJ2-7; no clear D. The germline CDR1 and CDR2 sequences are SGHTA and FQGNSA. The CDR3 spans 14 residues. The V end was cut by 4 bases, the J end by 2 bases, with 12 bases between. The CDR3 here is CASSWASGPYEQYF. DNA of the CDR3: TGTGCCAGCAGCTGGGCCTCAGGCCCCTACGAGCAGTACTTC.

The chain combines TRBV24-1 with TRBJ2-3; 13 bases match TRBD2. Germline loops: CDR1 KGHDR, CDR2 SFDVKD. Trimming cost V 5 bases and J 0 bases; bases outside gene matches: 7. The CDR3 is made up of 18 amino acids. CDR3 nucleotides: TGTGCCACCAGTGGTCCGGGACTAGCGGGGCCTAGCACAGATACGCAGTATTTT. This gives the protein CATSGPGLAGPSTDTQYF.

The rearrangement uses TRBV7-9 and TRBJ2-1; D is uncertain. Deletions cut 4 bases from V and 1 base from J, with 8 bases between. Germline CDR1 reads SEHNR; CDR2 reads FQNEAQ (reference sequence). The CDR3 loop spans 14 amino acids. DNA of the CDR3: TGTGCCAGCAGCTCTAGTCAGTCCTACAATGAGCAGTTCTTC. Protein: CASSSSQSYNEQFF.

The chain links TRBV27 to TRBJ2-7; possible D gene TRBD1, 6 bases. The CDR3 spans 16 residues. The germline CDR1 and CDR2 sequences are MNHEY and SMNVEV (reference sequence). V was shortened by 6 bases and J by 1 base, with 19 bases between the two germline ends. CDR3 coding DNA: TGTGCCAGCAGGGGCTGGGACACGGAAGATTCCTACGAGCAGTACTTC. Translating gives CASRGWDTEDSYEQYF.

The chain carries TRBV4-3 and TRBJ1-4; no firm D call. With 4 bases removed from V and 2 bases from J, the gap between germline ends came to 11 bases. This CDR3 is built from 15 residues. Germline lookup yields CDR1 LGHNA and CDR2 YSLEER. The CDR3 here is CASSRGKGTNEKLFF. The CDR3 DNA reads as TGCGCCAGCAGCCGGGGAAAGGGTACTAATGAAAAACTGTTTTTT.

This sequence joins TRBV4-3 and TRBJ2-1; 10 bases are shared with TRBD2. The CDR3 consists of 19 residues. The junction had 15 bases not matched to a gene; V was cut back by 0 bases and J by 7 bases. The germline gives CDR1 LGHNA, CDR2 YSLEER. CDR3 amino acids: CASSQDTSGRALGRNEQFF. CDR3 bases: TGCGCCAGCAGCCAAGACACCAGCGGGAGGGCCTTAGGGAGGAATGAGCAGTTCTTC.

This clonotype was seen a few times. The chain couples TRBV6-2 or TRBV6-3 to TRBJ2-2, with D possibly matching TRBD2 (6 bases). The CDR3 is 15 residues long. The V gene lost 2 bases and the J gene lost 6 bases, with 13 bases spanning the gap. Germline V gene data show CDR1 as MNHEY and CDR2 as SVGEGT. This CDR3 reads CASSYAWRAPGELFF. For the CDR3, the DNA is TGTGCCAGCAGTTACGCATGGAGGGCTCCCGGGGAGCTGTTTTTT.

The chain's CDR3 is CAIRTFPIYEQYF. Here the CDR3 DNA reads TGTGCCATCCGAACCTTTCCGATCTACGAGCAGTACTTC. The chain carries TRBV10-3 and TRBJ2-7; D remains ambiguous. From germline, CDR1 is ENHRY and CDR2 SYGVKD. V shed 8 bases and J shed 3 bases, with 14 bases lying between them. The CDR3 is 13 residues long.

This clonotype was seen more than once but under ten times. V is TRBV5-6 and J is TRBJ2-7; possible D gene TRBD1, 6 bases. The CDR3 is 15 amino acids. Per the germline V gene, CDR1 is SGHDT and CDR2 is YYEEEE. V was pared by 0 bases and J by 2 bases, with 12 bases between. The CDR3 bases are TGTGCCAGCAGCTTGGGGGCAGGGGCTCCCTACGAGCAGTACTTC. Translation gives CASSLGAGAPYEQYF.

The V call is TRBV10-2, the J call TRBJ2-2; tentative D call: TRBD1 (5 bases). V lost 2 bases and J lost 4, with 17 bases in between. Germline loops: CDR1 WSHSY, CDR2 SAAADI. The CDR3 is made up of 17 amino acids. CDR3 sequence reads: CASSEPQALTSTGELFF. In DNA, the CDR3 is TGCGCCAGCAGTGAGCCACAGGCCCTGACGAGCACCGGGGAGCTGTTTTTT.

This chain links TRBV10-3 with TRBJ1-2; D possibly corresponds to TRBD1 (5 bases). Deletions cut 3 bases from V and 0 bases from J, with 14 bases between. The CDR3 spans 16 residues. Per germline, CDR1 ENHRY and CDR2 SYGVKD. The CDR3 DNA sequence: TGTGCCATCAGTGATGGTGCGGCAGGGACTAACTATGGCTACACCTTC. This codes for CAISDGAAGTNYGYTF.

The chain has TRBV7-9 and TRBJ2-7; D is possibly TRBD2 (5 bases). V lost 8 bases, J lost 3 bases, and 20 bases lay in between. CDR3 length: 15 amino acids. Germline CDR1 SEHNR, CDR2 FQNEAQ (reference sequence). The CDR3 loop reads CASGSSGSPYYEQYF. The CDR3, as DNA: TGTGCCAGCGGATCCTCGGGGAGCCCCTACTACGAGCAGTACTTC. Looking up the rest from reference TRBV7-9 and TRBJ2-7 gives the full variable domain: DTGVSQNPRHKITKRGQNVTFRCDPISEHNRLYWYRQTLGQGPEFLTYFQNEAQLEKSRLLSDRFSAERPKGSFSTLEIQRTEQGDSAMYLCASGSSGSPYYEQYFGPGTRLTVT.

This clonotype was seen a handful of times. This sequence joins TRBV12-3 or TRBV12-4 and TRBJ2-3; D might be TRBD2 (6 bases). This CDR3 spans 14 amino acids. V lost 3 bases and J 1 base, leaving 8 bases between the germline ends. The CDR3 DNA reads TGTGCCAGCAGTTTGGGACTTCGCACAGATACGCAGTATTTT. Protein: CASSLGLRTDTQYF.

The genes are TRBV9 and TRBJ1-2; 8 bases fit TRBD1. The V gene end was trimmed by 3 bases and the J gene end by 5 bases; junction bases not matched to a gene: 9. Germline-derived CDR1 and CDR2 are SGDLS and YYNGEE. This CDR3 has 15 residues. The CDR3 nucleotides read TGTGCCAGCAGCGCCGAGACAGGGGCGGGATATGGCTACACCTTC. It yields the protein CASSAETGAGYGYTF.

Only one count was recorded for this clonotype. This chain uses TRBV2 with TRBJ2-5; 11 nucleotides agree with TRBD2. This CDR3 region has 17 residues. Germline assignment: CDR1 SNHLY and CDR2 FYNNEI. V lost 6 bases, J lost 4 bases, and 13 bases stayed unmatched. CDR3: CASRLSLAGGGVETQYF. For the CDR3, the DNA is TGTGCCAGCAGGCTCTCTCTAGCGGGAGGTGGTGTAGAGACCCAGTACTTC.

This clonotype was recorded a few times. The DNA for the CDR3 is TGTGCCAGCAGCCCGACAGGGGAAACTGAAGCTTTCTTT. It translates to CASSPTGETEAFF. The rearrangement joins TRBV7-3 to TRBJ1-1; 8 bases align to TRBD1. Germline CDR1 and CDR2: SGHTA and FQGTGA. This CDR3 is built from 13 residues. The V segment lost 5 bases and the J segment 5 bases; nucleotides outside the gene matches: 4.

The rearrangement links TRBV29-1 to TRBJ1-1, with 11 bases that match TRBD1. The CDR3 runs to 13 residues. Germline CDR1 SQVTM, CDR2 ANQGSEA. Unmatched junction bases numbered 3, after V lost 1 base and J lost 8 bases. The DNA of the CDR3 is TGCAGCGTTGAAGCGGGGACAGGGGGAGAAGCTTTCTTT. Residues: CSVEAGTGGEAFF.

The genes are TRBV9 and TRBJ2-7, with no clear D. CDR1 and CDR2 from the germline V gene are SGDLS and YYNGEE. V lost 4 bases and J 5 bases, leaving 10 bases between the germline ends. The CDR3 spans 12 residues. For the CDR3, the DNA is TGTGCCAGCAGCCCTGACGAGGACGAGCAGTACTTC. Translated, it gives CASSPDEDEQYF.

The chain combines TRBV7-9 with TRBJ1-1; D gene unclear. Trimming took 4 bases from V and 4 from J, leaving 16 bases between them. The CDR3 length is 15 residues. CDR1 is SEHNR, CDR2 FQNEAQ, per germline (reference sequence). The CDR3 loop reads CASSYLVASGTEAFF. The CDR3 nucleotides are TGTGCCAGCAGCTACCTGGTCGCCTCGGGCACTGAAGCTTTCTTT. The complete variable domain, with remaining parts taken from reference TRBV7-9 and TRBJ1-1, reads DTGVSQNPRHKITKRGQNVTFRCDPISEHNRLYWYRQTLGQGPEFLTYFQNEAQLEKSRLLSDRFSAERPKGSFSTLEIQRTEQGDSAMYLCASSYLVASGTEAFFGQGTRLTVV.

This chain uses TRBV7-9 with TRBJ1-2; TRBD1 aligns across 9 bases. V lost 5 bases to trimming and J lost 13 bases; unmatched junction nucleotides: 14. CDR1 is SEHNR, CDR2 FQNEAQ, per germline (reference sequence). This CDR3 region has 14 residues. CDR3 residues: CASSPIRGQGWGTF. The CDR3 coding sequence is TGTGCCAGCAGCCCTATCCGGGGACAGGGATGGGGCACCTTC.

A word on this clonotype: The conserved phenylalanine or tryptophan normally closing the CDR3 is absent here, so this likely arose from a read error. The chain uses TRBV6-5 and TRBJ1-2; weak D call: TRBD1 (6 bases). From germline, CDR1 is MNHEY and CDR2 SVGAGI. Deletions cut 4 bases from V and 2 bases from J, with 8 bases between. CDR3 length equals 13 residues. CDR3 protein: CASSFQGNYGYTL. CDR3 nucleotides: TGTGCCAGCAGTTTTCAGGGGAACTATGGCTACACCCTC.

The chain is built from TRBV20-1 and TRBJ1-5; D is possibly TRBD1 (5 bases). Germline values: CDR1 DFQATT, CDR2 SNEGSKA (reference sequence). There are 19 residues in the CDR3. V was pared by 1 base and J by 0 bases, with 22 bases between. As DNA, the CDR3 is TGCAGTGCTAGAGTTCCAACCGAGCCTTGGGGCTATAGCAATCAGCCCCAGCATTTT. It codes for CSARVPTEPWGYSNQPQHF.

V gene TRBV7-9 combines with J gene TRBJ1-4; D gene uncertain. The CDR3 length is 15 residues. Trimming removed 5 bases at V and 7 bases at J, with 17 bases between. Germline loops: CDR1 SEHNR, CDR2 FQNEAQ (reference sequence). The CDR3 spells CASSPPRGWSEKLFF. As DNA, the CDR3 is TGTGCCAGCAGCCCCCCGCGCGGGTGGAGTGAAAAACTGTTTTTT.

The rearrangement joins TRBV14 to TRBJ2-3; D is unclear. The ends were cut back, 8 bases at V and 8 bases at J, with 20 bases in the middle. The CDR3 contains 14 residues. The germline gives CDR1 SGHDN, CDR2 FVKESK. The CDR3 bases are TGTGCCAGCGGCCTTCGGGCGGATCCCGGTACGCAGTATTTT. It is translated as CASGLRADPGTQYF. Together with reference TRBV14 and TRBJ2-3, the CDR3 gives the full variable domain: EAGVTQFPSHSVIEKGQTVTLRCDPISGHDNLYWYRRVMGKEIKFLLHFVKESKQDESGMPNNRFLAERTGGTYSTLKVQPAELEDSGVYFCASGLRADPGTQYFGPGTRLTVL.